The present TCR beta chain was sequenced within a study of blood T cell repertoires in COVID-19. Whole-study context: Samples of COVID-19 (acute and convalescent) were obtained from the United States, Italy and Spain. Sample material is recorded as cDNA or gDNA derived from T cells, B-cell-depleted T cells, or PBMCs.

Germline V gives CDR1 SGHRS, CDR2 YFSETQ. The CDR3 is 16 residues long. Unmatched junction bases numbered 4, after V lost 0 bases and J lost 1 base. Per the study methods: Nucleated cell counts were estimated from reference gene primer amplification. Only in-frame clones appear in the TCRdb table, and some are missing; sequencing was by immunoSEQ multiplex PCR. Clone size and the V and J calls come from that table; the DNA yielded D and trimming. The sample lists about 290,000 clones, 70% to 90% occurring once. Source material: peripheral blood. The clonotype was recovered from a woman in her twenties or thirties with active or convalescent COVID-19. The rearrangement uses TRBV5-1 and TRBJ2-1; 7 positions match TRBD2. The CDR3 sequence: CASSLDGRGSYNEQFF. In nucleotides, the CDR3 is TGCGCCAGCAGCTTGGATGGGAGGGGATCCTACAATGAGCAGTTCTTC.